A single sample gave rise to the 29 T cell receptor beta chains below, sequenced in a study of beta chain features in type 1 diabetes. The investigators reverse transcribed all of the isolated RNA, so they sequenced expressed TCRB transcripts. Data came from immunoSEQ multiplex PCR; TCRdb stores just in-frame clones and leaves some out. The sample consists of a few hundred thousand clones, around 10% of them appearing once. Source material: naive CD4+ T cells from blood. All receptors derive from a woman younger than 35 in good health.

The genes are TRBV12-5 and TRBJ2-3; perhaps TRBD1 as D (5 bases). V was shortened by 3 bases and J by 5 bases, with 6 bases between the two germline ends. Looked up from germline, CDR1 is LGHNT and CDR2 is FRNRAP. The CDR3 length is 12 residues. In DNA form, the CDR3 reads TGTGCTAGTGGTTTTAGGGGAGATACGCAGTATTTT. It is translated as CASGFRGDTQYF. The whole variable domain, filled in from reference TRBV12-5 and TRBJ2-3, reads DARVTQTPRHKVTEMGQEVTMRCQPILGHNTVFWYRQTMMQGLELLAYFRNRAPLDDSGMPKDRFSAEMPDATLATLKIQPSEPRDSAVYFCASGFRGDTQYFGPGTRLTVL.

In this sample, this clone turned up a few times. The chain couples TRBV30 to TRBJ2-3; 8 positions agree with TRBD2. V lost 1 base, J lost 4 bases, and 10 bases stayed unmatched. Germline-derived CDR1 and CDR2 are GTSNPN and SVGIG (reference sequence). The CDR3 is 16 amino acids. This CDR3 is CAWSENGLAWPDTQYF. CDR3 DNA sequence: TGTGCCTGGAGTGAGAACGGACTAGCATGGCCAGATACGCAGTATTTT.

This clone has only a few counts. The chain uses TRBV5-1 and TRBJ2-1; D might be TRBD2 (6 bases). CDR3 length: 16 amino acids. In germline, CDR1 is SGHRS, CDR2 YFSETQ. V was pared by 0 bases and J by 0 bases, with 10 bases between. The DNA for the CDR3 is TGCGCCAGCAGCTTGGTAGGGAGGAGCTCCTACAATGAGCAGTTCTTC. The encoded protein is CASSLVGRSSYNEQFF.

This chain connects TRBV5-1 to TRBJ1-1; TRBD1 aligns across 11 bases. CDR3 length: 16 amino acids. Germline CDR1 SGHRS, CDR2 YFSETQ. The V and J ends lost 2 bases and 5 bases, in that order; junction bases with no gene match: 8. The CDR3: CASSLWGQGVGTEAFF. CDR3 DNA: TGCGCCAGCAGCTTATGGGGACAGGGGGTTGGGACTGAAGCTTTCTTT.

This clone was found a few times. This chain connects TRBV5-1 to TRBJ1-1, with D tentatively TRBD1 (6 bases). The CDR3 is made up of 13 amino acids. V was trimmed by 2 bases and J by 6 bases, leaving 11 bases between them. Germline assignment: CDR1 SGHRS and CDR2 YFSETQ. CDR3 residues: CASSLGGVPEAFF. DNA of the CDR3: TGCGCCAGCAGCTTAGGGGGGGTTCCTGAAGCTTTCTTT.

This clone was picked up one time. J is TRBJ2-3 and V is TRBV5-1; D perhaps matches TRBD2 (5 bases). The V end lost 4 bases, the J end lost 4 bases, and 25 bases lay between the germline ends. This CDR3 has 18 amino acids. CDR1 and CDR2 from the germline V gene are SGHRS and YFSETQ. The chain's CDR3 is CASSPPGRGRRGADTQYF. The CDR3 DNA follows: TGCGCCAGCAGCCCACCCGGCCGGGGTAGGAGAGGCGCAGATACGCAGTATTTT.

This clone has more than one count but fewer than ten. The chain couples TRBV5-1 to TRBJ2-5; 9 positions agree with TRBD1. CDR1 is SGHRS, CDR2 YFSETQ, per germline. The CDR3 is made up of 15 amino acids. With V trimmed by 2 bases and J by 4 bases, 6 bases remained unmatched. The CDR3: CASSLQDRGGETQYF. The CDR3 coding sequence is TGCGCCAGCAGCTTACAGGACAGGGGAGGAGAGACCCAGTACTTC.

The chain recombines TRBV5-1 with TRBJ1-3, with unresolved D. Germline CDR1 reads SGHRS; CDR2 reads YFSETQ. Trimming stripped 5 bases from V and 0 bases from J, with 9 bases between. The CDR3 sequence is 14 residues long. For the CDR3, the DNA is TGCGCCAGCAGGGAGAGCCGCTCTGGAAACACCATATATTTT. It codes for CASRESRSGNTIYF.

This clone was observed a few times. The genes are TRBV15 and TRBJ2-6; D might be TRBD2 (7 bases). The CDR3 sequence is 21 residues long. The V end was cut by 1 base, the J end by 1 base, with 23 bases between. Germline lookup yields CDR1 LNHNV and CDR2 YYDKDF (reference sequence). The CDR3 DNA follows: TGTGCCACCAGCAGAGCCTTTCCTTGGGGGGGCTCGGCATCTGGGGCCAACGTCCTGACTTTC. Protein sequence: CATSRAFPWGGSASGANVLTF.

The table lists this clone with a few counts. The gene calls are TRBV7-4 and TRBJ1-5, with D hard to call. Trimming cost V 2 bases and J 6 bases, with 17 bases left between them. CDR1 SGHVT and CDR2 SQSDAQ come from the germline V gene. This CDR3 comprises 16 residues. CDR3 coding DNA: TGTGCCAGCAGCTTAAACGACGATGGAGGGTTTCAGCCCCAGCATTTT. Translation gives CASSLNDDGGFQPQHF.

The gene calls are TRBV30 and TRBJ2-1; 7 bases align to TRBD2. Unmatched junction bases numbered 12, after V lost 5 bases and J lost 8 bases. Germline lookup yields CDR1 GTSNPN and CDR2 SVGIG (reference sequence). This CDR3 has 14 amino acids. CDR3 in DNA: TGTGCCTGGTTTCCAAAGCGGGATAAGGATGAGCAGTTCTTC. Translated: CAWFPKRDKDEQFF.

A few counts support this clone. The chain uses TRBV5-1 and TRBJ2-5; possible D gene TRBD2, 6 bases. Trimming pared 0 bases from V and 5 bases from J, leaving 23 bases between. The CDR3 has 18 residues. CDR1 is SGHRS and CDR2 is YFSETQ in the germline V gene. The CDR3 reads CASSLGLATTTFGETQYF. CDR3 sequence (DNA): TGCGCCAGCAGCTTGGGGCTAGCGACTACCACCTTCGGGGAGACCCAGTACTTC.

Only a few counts were recorded for this clone. This chain connects TRBV30 to TRBJ2-7, with 11 positions matching TRBD2. The V and J ends lost 3 bases and 3 bases, in that order; junction bases with no gene match: 10. The CDR3 sequence is 16 residues long. The germline V gene has CDR1 GTSNPN and CDR2 SVGIG (reference sequence). The CDR3 spells CAWSGTSGRPVYEQYF. The DNA of the CDR3 is TGTGCCTGGAGCGGGACTAGCGGAAGGCCGGTCTACGAGCAGTACTTC.

This clone was picked up a small number of times. The rearrangement uses TRBV27 and TRBJ2-1; unclear D gene. The germline V gene encodes CDR1 MNHEY and CDR2 SMNVEV (reference sequence). The V and J ends lost 4 bases and 0 bases respectively, with 4 bases between them. The CDR3 covers 13 residues. In nucleotides, the CDR3 is TGTGCCAGCAGTTCCCTCTCCTACAATGAGCAGTTCTTC. Amino acids: CASSSLSYNEQFF.

There are a few counts of this clone. V and J are TRBV6-1 and TRBJ2-3, with TRBD2 identical over 9 bases. The CDR3 sequence is 15 residues long. V gave up 5 bases and J gave up 0 bases; unmatched junction bases: 3. Germline V gene data show CDR1 as MNHNS and CDR2 as SASEGT. CDR3 residues: CASSLTSGSTDTQYF. The CDR3 coding sequence is TGTGCCAGCAGTCTCACTAGCGGGAGCACAGATACGCAGTATTTT.

This chain uses TRBV2 with TRBJ2-5; a weak D match, TRBD1 (6 bases). The end of the DNA is better explained by TRBJ2-7, so the J call may be wrong. Looked up from germline, CDR1 is SNHLY and CDR2 is FYNNEI. CDR3 length: 12 amino acids. In nucleotides, the CDR3 is TGTGCCAGCAGGGACAGAGGCTACGAGCAGTACTTC. Encoded protein: CASRDRGYEQYF.

This clone was observed a few times. CDR3 protein: CASSSTGLGKNIQYF. CDR3 coding DNA: TGTGCCAGCAGTTCCACAGGGTTGGGCAAAAACATTCAGTACTTC. V usage is TRBV28 and J usage is TRBJ2-4; perhaps TRBD1 as D (6 bases). V lost 4 bases and J 3 bases, leaving 13 bases between the germline ends. The CDR3 loop spans 15 amino acids. CDR1 is MDHEN and CDR2 is SYDVKM in the germline V gene.

The chain is built from TRBV27 and TRBJ2-2, with D possibly being TRBD2 (6 bases). CDR3 length equals 17 residues. V gave up 4 bases and J gave up 3 bases, with 18 bases separating them. CDR1 and CDR2 (germline): MNHEY, SMNVEV (reference sequence). For the CDR3, the DNA is TGTGCCAGCAGTTCCCAACTAGCAGCGGTGGACACCGGGGAGCTGTTTTTT. Translated, it gives CASSSQLAAVDTGELFF.

A few counts support this clone. V usage is TRBV18 and J usage is TRBJ1-6; tentative D call: TRBD1 (6 bases). CDR1 and CDR2 from the germline V gene are KGHSH and LQKENI. This CDR3 region has 17 residues. The germline V and J ends were trimmed by 3 bases and 6 bases, with 18 bases remaining between them. The CDR3, as DNA: TGTGCCAGCTCACCGAACCGACAGGAAAGGCTTAATTCACCCCTCCACTTT. Translating it yields CASSPNRQERLNSPLHF.

This clone was observed a few times. The rearrangement links TRBV29-1 to TRBJ1-2; 8 nucleotides line up with TRBD1. The trim removed 8 bases at V and 7 bases at J, leaving 6 bases unmatched. This CDR3 is built from 11 residues. Germline values: CDR1 SQVTM, CDR2 ANQGSEA. CDR3 coding DNA: TGCAGCACGACAGGGGAAAGTGGCTACACCTTC. Translation gives CSTTGESGYTF.

This clone was observed a few times. The chain links TRBV9 to TRBJ2-5; the match to TRBD1 covers 7 bases. This CDR3 spans 15 amino acids. J lost 5 bases, V lost 2 bases, and 9 bases had no gene match. Germline V gene lookup returns CDR1 SGDLS and CDR2 YYNGEE. The CDR3 DNA is TGTGCCAGCAGCGTGGGGCAGGGGGTTTCGGAGACCCAGTACTTC. Protein sequence: CASSVGQGVSETQYF.

This clone was recorded a few times. The J gene is TRBJ2-1, the V gene TRBV15; weak D call: TRBD2 (5 bases). Trimming removed 0 bases from V and 15 bases from J, with 27 bases in between. CDR1 and CDR2 (germline): LNHNV, YYDKDF (reference sequence). This CDR3 spans 17 amino acids. CDR3 bases: TGTGCCACCAGCAGAGATCGAGGAGCGGCTGAGGCGACGAGGCGGTTCTTC. As protein: CATSRDRGAAEATRRFF. The full variable domain, rest sourced from reference TRBV15 and TRBJ2-1, is DAMVIQNPRYQVTQFGKPVTLSCSQTLNHNVMYWYQQKSSQAPKLLFHYYDKDFNNEADTPDNFQSRRPNTSFCFLDIRSPGLGDTAMYLCATSRDRGAAEATRRFFGPGTRLTVL.

The gene calls are TRBV28 and TRBJ1-5; D not certain. There are 15 residues in the CDR3. Germline values: CDR1 MDHEN, CDR2 SYDVKM. V dropped 3 bases and J dropped 0 bases, with 9 bases sitting between them. CDR3: CASSLPTASNQPQHF. The DNA of the CDR3 is TGTGCCAGCAGTTTGCCAACAGCTAGCAATCAGCCCCAGCATTTT.

This clone was observed a handful of times. The J gene is TRBJ2-1, the V gene TRBV7-6; 10 bases are a match to TRBD2. Germline CDR1 and CDR2: SGHVS and FNYEAQ. The CDR3 is 14 amino acids. The V and J ends lost 2 bases and 8 bases, in that order; junction bases with no gene match: 3. This CDR3 is CASSLTSGTDEQFF. CDR3 bases: TGTGCCAGCAGCTTAACTAGCGGGACGGATGAGCAGTTCTTC.

V usage is TRBV29-1 and J usage is TRBJ2-7; 10 positions agree with TRBD1. Germline CDR1 and CDR2: SQVTM and ANQGSEA. This CDR3 contains 14 residues. Trimming cost V 3 bases and J 4 bases; bases outside gene matches: 6. CDR3 sequence: CSVEKPGQGYEQYF. The CDR3 nucleotides are TGCAGCGTTGAGAAACCGGGACAGGGGTACGAGCAGTACTTC.

This clone was observed a few times. The rearrangement joins TRBV29-1 to TRBJ2-1; 8 nucleotides align to TRBD2. Germline CDR1 is SQVTM and CDR2 is ANQGSEA. The CDR3 extends over 14 amino acids. Trimming took 5 bases from V and 2 from J; bases not matched to a gene: 5. In DNA, the CDR3 is TGCAGCGTTAGAATTAGCGGGGCCTACAATGAGCAGTTCTTC. Encoded protein: CSVRISGAYNEQFF.

The J gene is TRBJ2-1, the V gene TRBV6-5, with TRBD2 as a possible D gene (5 bases). Germline V gives CDR1 MNHEY, CDR2 SVGAGI. There are 14 residues in the CDR3. Trimming stripped 7 bases from V and 6 bases from J, with 16 bases between. CDR3 DNA sequence: TGTGCCAGCAAGAATGGAGGTATCTCCAATGAGCAGTTCTTC. Amino acid sequence: CASKNGGISNEQFF.

The J gene is TRBJ2-1, the V gene TRBV18; D not certain. Germline V gene lookup returns CDR1 KGHSH and CDR2 LQKENI. V was trimmed by 6 bases and J by 4 bases, leaving 10 bases between them. The CDR3 loop spans 13 amino acids. For the CDR3, the DNA is TGTGCCAGCTCGCGTACGGAGTACAATGAGCAGTTCTTC. This encodes CASSRTEYNEQFF.

The rearrangement joins TRBV6-6 to TRBJ1-1; D unclear. There are 14 residues in the CDR3. Germline V gene sequence: CDR1 MNHNY, CDR2 SVGAGI (reference sequence). V was shortened by 0 bases and J by 0 bases, with 5 bases between the two germline ends. The CDR3 spells CASSYSALNTEAFF. CDR3 coding DNA: TGTGCCAGCAGTTACTCGGCACTGAACACTGAAGCTTTCTTT.